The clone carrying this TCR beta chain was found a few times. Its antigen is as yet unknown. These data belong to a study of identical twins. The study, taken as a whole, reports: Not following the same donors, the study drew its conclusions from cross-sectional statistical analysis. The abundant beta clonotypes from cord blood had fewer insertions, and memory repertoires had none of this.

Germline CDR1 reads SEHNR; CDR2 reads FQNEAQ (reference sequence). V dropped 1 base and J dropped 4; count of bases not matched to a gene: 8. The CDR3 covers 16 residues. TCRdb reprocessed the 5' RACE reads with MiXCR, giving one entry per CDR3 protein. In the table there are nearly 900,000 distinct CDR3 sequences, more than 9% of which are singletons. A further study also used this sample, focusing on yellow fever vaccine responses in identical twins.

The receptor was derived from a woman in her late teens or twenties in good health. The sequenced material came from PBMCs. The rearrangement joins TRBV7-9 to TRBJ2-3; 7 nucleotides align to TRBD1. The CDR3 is CASSLVFGTVPDTQYF. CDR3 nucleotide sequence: TGTGCCAGCAGCTTAGTATTTGGGACAGTACCAGATACGCAGTATTTT.